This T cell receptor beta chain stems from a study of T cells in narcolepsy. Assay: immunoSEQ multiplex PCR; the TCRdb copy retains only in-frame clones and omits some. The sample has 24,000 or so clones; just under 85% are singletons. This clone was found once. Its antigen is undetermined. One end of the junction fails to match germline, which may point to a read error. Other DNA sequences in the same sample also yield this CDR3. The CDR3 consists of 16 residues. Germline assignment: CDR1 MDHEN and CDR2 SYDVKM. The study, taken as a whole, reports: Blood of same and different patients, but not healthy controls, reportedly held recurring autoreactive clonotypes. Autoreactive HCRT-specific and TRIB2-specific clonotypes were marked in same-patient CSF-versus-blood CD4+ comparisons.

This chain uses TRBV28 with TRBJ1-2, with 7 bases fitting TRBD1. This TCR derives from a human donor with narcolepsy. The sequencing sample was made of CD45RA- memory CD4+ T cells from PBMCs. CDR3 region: CASSSLSRGASYRYTF. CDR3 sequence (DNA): TGTGCCAGCAGTTCTCTTTCCAGGGGGGCCTCCTATCGCTACACCTTC.